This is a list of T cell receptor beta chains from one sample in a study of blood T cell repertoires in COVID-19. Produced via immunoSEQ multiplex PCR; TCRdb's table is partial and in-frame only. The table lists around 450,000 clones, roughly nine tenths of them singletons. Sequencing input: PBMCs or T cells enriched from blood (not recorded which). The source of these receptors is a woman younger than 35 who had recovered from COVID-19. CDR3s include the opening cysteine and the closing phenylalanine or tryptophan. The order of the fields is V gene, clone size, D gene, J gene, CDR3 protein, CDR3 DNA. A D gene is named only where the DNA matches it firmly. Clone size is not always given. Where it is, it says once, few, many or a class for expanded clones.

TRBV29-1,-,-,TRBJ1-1,CSVEVRQWLAFF,TGCAGCGTTGAAGTCAGACAATGGTTAGCTTTCTTT
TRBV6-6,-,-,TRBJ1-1,CASSYSSVNTEAFF,TGTGCCAGCAGTTACTCCTCAGTGAACACTGAAGCTTTCTTT
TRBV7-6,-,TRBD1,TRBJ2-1,CASSLRPPRGREHEQFF,TGTGCCAGCAGCCTCAGGCCCCCCAGGGGGCGCGAGCATGAGCAGTTCTTC
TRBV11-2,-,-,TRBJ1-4,CASSLIRRRAGGYNEGLFF,TGTGCCAGCAGCTTAATCAGAAGGAGGGCAGGAGGATATAATGAAGGACTGTTTTTT
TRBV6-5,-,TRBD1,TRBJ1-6,CASSYSQGQHNSPLHF,TGTGCCAGCAGTTACTCGCAGGGACAGCATAATTCACCCCTCCACTTT
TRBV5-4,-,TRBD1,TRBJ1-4,CASSWTTGGNEKLFF,TGTGCCAGCAGCTGGACTACAGGGGGCAATGAAAAACTGTTTTTT
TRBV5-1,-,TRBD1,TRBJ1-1,CASSLNTDRGKMNTEAFF,TGCGCCAGCAGCCTTAATACCGACAGGGGGAAAATGAACACTGAAGCTTTCTTT
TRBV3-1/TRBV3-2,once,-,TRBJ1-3,CASSQDLTGSGNTIYF,TGTGCCAGCAGCCAAGATCTGACAGGCTCTGGAAACACCATATATTTT
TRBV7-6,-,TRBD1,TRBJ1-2,CASSQRQGYGYTF,TGTGCCAGCAGCCAGCGACAGGGATATGGCTACACCTTC
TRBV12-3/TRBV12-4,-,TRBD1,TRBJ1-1,CASRPTGGTEAFF,TGTGCCAGCAGGCCGACAGGGGGCACTGAAGCTTTCTTT
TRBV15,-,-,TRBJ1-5,CATSTTGIVNQPQHF,TGTGCCACCAGCACAACAGGGATCGTCAATCAGCCCCAGCATTTT
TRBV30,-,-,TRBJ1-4,CAWSDPGATNEKLFF,TGTGCCTGGAGCGACCCGGGGGCAACTAATGAAAAACTGTTTTTT
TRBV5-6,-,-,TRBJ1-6,CASSLVVTGSLNSPLHF,TGTGCCAGCAGCTTGGTCGTCACAGGGAGCTTGAATTCACCCCTCCACTTT
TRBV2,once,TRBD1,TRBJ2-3,CASSDPGTGLDTQYF,TGTGCCAGCAGTGATCCCGGGACAGGGCTGGATACGCAGTATTTT
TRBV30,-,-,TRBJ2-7,CAWSRKEPYEQYF,TGTGCCTGGAGTCGAAAAGAGCCCTACGAGCAGTACTTC
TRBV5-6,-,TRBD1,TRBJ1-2,CASSSTGDGYTF,TGTGCCAGCAGCTCCACAGGGGACGGCTACACCTTC
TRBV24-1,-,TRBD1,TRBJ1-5,CATGVDNSGTACYSNQPQHF,TGTGCCACCGGAGTCGATAATTCCGGGACAGCCTGTTATAGCAATCAGCCCCAGCATTTT
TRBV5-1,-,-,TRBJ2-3,CASSLATYTDTQYF,TGCGCCAGCAGCTTGGCCACATACACAGATACGCAGTATTTT
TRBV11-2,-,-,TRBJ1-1,CASSLILGATLNTEAFF,TGTGCCAGCAGCTTAATACTTGGGGCCACCCTGAACACTGAAGCTTTCTTT
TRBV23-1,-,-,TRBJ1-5,CASSQGRKSNQPQHF,TGCGCCAGCAGTCAAGGGCGAAAAAGCAATCAGCCCCAGCATTTT
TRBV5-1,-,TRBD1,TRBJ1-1,CASSLIEGQGTEAFF,TGCGCCAGCAGCCTCATCGAGGGACAGGGAACTGAAGCTTTCTTT
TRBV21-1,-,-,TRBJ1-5,CASRSNQPQHF,TGTGCCAGCAGATCGAATCAGCCCCAGCATTTT
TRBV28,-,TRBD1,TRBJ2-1,CASSFRTGTDEQFF,TGTGCCAGCAGTTTTAGGACAGGGACGGATGAGCAGTTCTTC
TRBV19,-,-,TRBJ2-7,CASSMGAGYEQYF,TGTGCCAGTAGTATGGGGGCAGGATACGAGCAGTACTTC
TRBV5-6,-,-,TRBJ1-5,CASSSLQVDSNQPQHF,TGTGCCAGCAGCTCTTTACAGGTGGATAGCAATCAGCCCCAGCATTTT
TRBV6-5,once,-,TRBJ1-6,CASSYREADSPLHF,TGTGCCAGCAGTTACAGGGAAGCGGATTCACCCCTCCACTTT
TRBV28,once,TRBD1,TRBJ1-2,CASSLLRTGTGGYTF,TGTGCCAGCAGTTTATTGCGGACAGGGACTGGCGGCTACACCTTC
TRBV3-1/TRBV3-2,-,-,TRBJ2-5,CASSQTSTQETQYF,TGTGCCAGCAGCCAGACTTCCACCCAAGAGACCCAGTACTTC
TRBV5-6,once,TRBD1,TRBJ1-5,CASSSEGGSSNQPQHF,TGTGCCAGCAGCTCTGAAGGGGGCTCTAGCAATCAGCCCCAGCATTTT
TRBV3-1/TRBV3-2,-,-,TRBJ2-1,CASSRGVELGGQQFF,TGTGCCAGCAGCCGCGGGGTCGAGCTCGGGGGTCAGCAGTTCTTC
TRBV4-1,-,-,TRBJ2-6,CASSQEFLAGANVLTF,TGCGCCAGCAGCCAAGAATTTCTCGCTGGGGCCAACGTCCTGACTTTC
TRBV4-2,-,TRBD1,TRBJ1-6,CASSPQVPGQGASSPLHF,TGTGCCAGCAGCCCCCAAGTACCGGGACAGGGGGCGAGTTCACCCCTCCACTTT
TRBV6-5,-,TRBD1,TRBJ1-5,CASSRTGDQPQHF,TGTGCCAGCAGTCGGACAGGGGATCAGCCCCAGCATTTT
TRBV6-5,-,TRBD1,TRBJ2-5,CASRLPGGVETQYF,TGTGCCAGCAGATTACCAGGGGGCGTGGAGACCCAGTACTTC
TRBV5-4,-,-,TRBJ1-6,CASRQQGVGSPLHF,TGTGCCAGCAGGCAACAGGGCGTTGGGTCACCCCTCCACTTT
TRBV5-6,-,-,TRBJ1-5,CASSLGPDQPQHF,TGTGCCAGCAGCTTGGGTCCCGATCAGCCCCAGCATTTT
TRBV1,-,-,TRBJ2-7,CTSRDGTSLPREQYF,TGCACCAGCAGAGACGGGACTTCCCTCCCTCGCGAGCAGTACTTC
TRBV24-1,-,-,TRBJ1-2,CATIVTWGVYGYTF,TGTGCCACCATTGTTACGTGGGGGGTATATGGCTACACCTTC
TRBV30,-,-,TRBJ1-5,CAWSVGRMQPQHF,TGTGCCTGGAGTGTAGGGAGGATGCAGCCCCAGCATTTT
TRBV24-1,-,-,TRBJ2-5,CATSDSGRGGETQYF,TGTGCCACCAGTGATTCGGGTCGGGGTGGCGAGACCCAGTACTTC
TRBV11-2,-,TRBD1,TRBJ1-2,CASSSNRGVDYGYTF,TGTGCCAGCAGCTCGAACAGGGGAGTGGACTATGGCTACACCTTC
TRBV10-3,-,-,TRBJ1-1,CAIRIDSHHGKAFF,TGTGCCATCAGGATCGACAGCCACCATGGAAAAGCTTTCTTT
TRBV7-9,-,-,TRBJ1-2,CASWRGPPNGYTF,TGTGCCAGCTGGCGGGGGCCACCCAATGGCTACACCTTC
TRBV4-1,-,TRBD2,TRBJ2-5,CASSRFDSGETQYF,TGCGCCAGCAGCCGTTTTGATAGCGGGGAGACCCAGTACTTC
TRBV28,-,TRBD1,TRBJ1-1,CASRGTGDMNTEAFF,TGTGCCAGCAGAGGGACAGGGGACATGAACACTGAAGCTTTCTTT
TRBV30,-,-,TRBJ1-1,CAWRGGRGEAFF,TGTGCCTGGAGAGGGGGGAGGGGTGAAGCTTTCTTT
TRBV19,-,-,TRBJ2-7,CASSSPRQGIYEQYF,TGTGCCAGTAGTAGCCCCCGGCAGGGGATTTACGAGCAGTACTTC
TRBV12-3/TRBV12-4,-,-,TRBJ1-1,CASSLLVVTEAFF,TGTGCCAGCAGCCTATTGGTGGTGACTGAAGCTTTCTTT
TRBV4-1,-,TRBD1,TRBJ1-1,CASSLTGGAVVIAEAFF,TGCGCCAGCAGCCTGACAGGGGGCGCGGTTGTGATTGCTGAAGCTTTCTTT
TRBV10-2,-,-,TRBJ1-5,CASRDSGGRNQPQHF,TGCGCCAGCAGAGATTCCGGGGGAAGGAATCAGCCCCAGCATTTT
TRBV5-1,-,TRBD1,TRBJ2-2,CASSYPDRGDTGELFF,TGCGCCAGCAGCTACCCGGACAGGGGGGACACCGGGGAGCTGTTTTTT
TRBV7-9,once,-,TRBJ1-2,CASSLVVGEGLHANYGYTF,TGTGCCAGCAGCTTAGTAGTGGGTGAGGGCTTACACGCTAACTATGGCTACACCTTC
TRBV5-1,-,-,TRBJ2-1,CASSLMVSSYNEQFF,TGCGCCAGCAGCTTGATGGTCAGCTCCTACAATGAGCAGTTCTTC